This TCR beta chain stems from a study of OX40 agonist ivuxolimab in advanced cancers. CDR3 length equals 17 residues. J was trimmed by 6 bases and V by 3 bases; bases with no gene match: 8. Germline V lookup: CDR1 MGHRA, CDR2 YSYEKL. The data were produced by immunoSEQ multiplex PCR, yet TCRdb's version contains in-frame clones alone and is incomplete. This sample carries under 85,000 clones, approximately 91% of them seen once, and the ten largest clones take 0.31%. Sequences were derived from CD4+ or CD8+ T cells sorted from blood, sampled in a trial of the OX40 agonist ivuxolimab. The receptor's source is an adult with an advanced solid tumor such as melanoma, head and neck, liver or kidney cancer. The V call is TRBV4-1, the J call TRBJ2-3; 14 bases fit TRBD2. The CDR3: CASSQPTSGRARDTQYF. CDR3 sequence (DNA): TGCGCCAGCAGCCAGCCGACTAGCGGGAGGGCCAGGGATACGCAGTATTTT.